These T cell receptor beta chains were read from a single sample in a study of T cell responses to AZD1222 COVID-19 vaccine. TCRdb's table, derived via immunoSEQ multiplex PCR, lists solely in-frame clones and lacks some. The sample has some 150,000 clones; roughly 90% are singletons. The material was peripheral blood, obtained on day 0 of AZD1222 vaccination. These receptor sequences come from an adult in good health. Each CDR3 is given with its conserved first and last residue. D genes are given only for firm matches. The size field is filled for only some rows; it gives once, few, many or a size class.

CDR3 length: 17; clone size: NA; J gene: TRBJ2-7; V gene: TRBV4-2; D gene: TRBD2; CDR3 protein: CASSQGETSGFSYEQYF; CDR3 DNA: TGTGCCAGCAGCCAAGGGGAGACTAGCGGGTTCTCCTACGAGCAGTACTTC
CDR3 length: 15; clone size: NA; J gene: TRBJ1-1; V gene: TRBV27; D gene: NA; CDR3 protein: CASSEIQGMNTEAFF; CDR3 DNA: TGTGCCAGCAGTGAAATACAGGGAATGAACACTGAAGCTTTCTTT
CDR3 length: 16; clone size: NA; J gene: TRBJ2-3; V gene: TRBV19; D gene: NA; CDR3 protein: CASSIPNSPPPDTQYF; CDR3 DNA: TGTGCCAGTAGTATCCCCAATAGCCCTCCTCCAGATACGCAGTATTTT
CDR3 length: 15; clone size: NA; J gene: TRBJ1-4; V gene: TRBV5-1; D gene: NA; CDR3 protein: CASSLGGRDNEKLFF; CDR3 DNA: TGCGCCAGCAGCTTGGGTGGCAGGGATAATGAAAAACTGTTTTTT
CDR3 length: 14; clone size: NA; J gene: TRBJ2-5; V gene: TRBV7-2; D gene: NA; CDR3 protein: CASSLVGSQETQYF; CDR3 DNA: TGTGCCAGCAGCTTAGTGGGCAGCCAAGAGACCCAGTACTTC
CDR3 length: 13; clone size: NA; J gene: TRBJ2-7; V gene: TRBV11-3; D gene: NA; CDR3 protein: CASSRQASYEQYF; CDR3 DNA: TGTGCCAGCAGCCGACAGGCCTCCTACGAGCAGTACTTC
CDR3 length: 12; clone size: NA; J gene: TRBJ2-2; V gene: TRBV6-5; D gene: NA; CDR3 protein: CASSAGAGELFF; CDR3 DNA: TGTGCCAGCAGCGCAGGGGCCGGGGAGCTGTTTTTT
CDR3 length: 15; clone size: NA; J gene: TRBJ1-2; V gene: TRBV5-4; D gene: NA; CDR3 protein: CASSLLTQGNYGYTF; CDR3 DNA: TGTGCCAGCAGCTTGTTGACTCAGGGGAACTATGGCTACACCTTC
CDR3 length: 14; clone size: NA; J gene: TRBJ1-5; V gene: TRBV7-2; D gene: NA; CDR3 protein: CASSLGAGDGPQHF; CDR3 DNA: TGTGCCAGCAGCTTAGGGGCAGGGGACGGGCCCCAGCATTTT
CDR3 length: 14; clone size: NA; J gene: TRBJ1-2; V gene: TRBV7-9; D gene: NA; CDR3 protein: CASSLGQRLFGYTF; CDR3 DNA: TGTGCCAGCAGCTTAGGACAGCGCCTGTTTGGCTACACCTTC
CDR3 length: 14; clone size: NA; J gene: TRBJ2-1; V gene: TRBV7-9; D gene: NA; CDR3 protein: CASQQGQWGAEQFF; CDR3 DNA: TGTGCCAGCCAGCAGGGACAGTGGGGGGCTGAGCAGTTCTTC
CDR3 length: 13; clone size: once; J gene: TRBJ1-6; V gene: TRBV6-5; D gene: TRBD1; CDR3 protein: CASSGTGVSPLHF; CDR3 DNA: TGTGCCAGCAGCGGGACAGGGGTTTCACCCCTCCACTTT
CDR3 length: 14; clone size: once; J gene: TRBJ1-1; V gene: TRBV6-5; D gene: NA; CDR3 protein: CASRTGFVDTEAFF; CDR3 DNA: TGTGCCAGCAGGACCGGGTTCGTGGACACTGAAGCTTTCTTT
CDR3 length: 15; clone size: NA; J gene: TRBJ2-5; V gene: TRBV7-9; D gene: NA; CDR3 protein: CASSLGVRVVQTQYF; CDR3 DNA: TGTGCCAGCAGCTTAGGAGTCAGGGTGGTACAGACCCAGTACTTC
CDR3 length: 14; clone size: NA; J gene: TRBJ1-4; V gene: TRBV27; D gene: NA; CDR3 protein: CASSLTGPNEKLFF; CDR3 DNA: TGTGCCAGCAGTTTAACAGGACCCAATGAAAAACTGTTTTTT
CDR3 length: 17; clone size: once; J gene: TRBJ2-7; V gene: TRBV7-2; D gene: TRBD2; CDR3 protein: CASSPRGGGSGGYEQYF; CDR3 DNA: TGTGCCAGCAGCCCACGGGGCGGGGGTAGCGGGGGCTACGAGCAGTACTTC
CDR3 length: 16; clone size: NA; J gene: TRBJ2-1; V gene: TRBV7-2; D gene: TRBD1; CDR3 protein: CASSPSVGTADNEQFF; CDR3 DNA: TGTGCCAGCAGCCCATCAGTGGGGACAGCGGACAATGAGCAGTTCTTC
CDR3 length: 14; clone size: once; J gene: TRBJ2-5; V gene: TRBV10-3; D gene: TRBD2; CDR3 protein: CAISELAVQETQYF; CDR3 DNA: TGTGCCATCAGTGAGCTAGCGGTACAAGAGACCCAGTACTTC